These 27 T cell receptor beta chains share one sample of origin, sequenced in a study of blood T cell repertoires in COVID-19. Using immunoSEQ multiplex PCR, the repertoire was profiled, and TCRdb retains in-frame clones only, with some absent. The sample includes 150,000 to 200,000 clones, around 80% of them seen just once. The sample comprised peripheral blood. All receptors derive from a man aged 55 to 69 with active or convalescent COVID-19.

This sequence joins TRBV18 and TRBJ1-2, with a possible D match to TRBD1 (5 bases). The CDR3 loop spans 16 amino acids. The ends were cut back, 0 bases at V and 3 bases at J, with 14 bases in the middle. Germline loops: CDR1 KGHSH, CDR2 LQKENI. The CDR3 nucleotides read TGTGCCAGCTCACCACCGGGGCAGGGCAGTGACTATGGCTACACCTTC. Amino acids: CASSPPGQGSDYGYTF. Complete variable domain (other parts from reference TRBV18 and TRBJ1-2): NAGVMQNPRHLVRRRGQEARLRCSPMKGHSHVYWYRQLPEEGLKFMVYLQKENIIDESGMPKERFSAEFPKEGPSILRIQQVVRGDSAAYFCASSPPGQGSDYGYTFGSGTRLTVV.

The chain couples TRBV11-3 to TRBJ2-1, with D possibly matching TRBD1 (6 bases). The CDR3 runs 13 residues. Per germline, CDR1 SGHNT and CDR2 YENEEA. Trimming left V 5 bases short and J 4 bases short, with 9 bases between. The CDR3 sequence: CASSPQGYNEQFF. The CDR3 coding sequence is TGTGCCAGCAGCCCACAGGGTTACAATGAGCAGTTCTTC.

The CDR3 region has the DNA TGTGCCACCAGCCCTTCCGGGACAGTGGGTTCTCAGCCCCAGCATTTT. Protein sequence: CATSPSGTVGSQPQHF. The chain carries TRBV15 and TRBJ1-5; 7 bases agree with TRBD1. From germline, CDR1 is LNHNV and CDR2 YYDKDF (reference sequence). This CDR3 spans 16 amino acids. The V segment lost 5 bases and the J segment 6 bases; nucleotides outside the gene matches: 13.

This clone was counted once. This chain uses TRBV6-5 with TRBJ2-7; 7 bases are a match to TRBD2. CDR1 and CDR2 from the germline V gene are MNHEY and SVGAGI. The CDR3 is made up of 14 amino acids. The trim removed 2 bases at V and 2 bases at J, leaving 3 bases unmatched. The CDR3 here is CASSYVSGAYEQYF. The DNA of the CDR3 is TGTGCCAGCAGTTACGTCAGCGGGGCCTACGAGCAGTACTTC.

This clone was picked up many times. This chain joins TRBV19 and TRBJ2-1; 8 nucleotides match TRBD2. Germline V gene lookup returns CDR1 LNHDA and CDR2 SQIVND (reference sequence). The CDR3 runs 19 residues. The ends lost 3 bases at V and 7 bases at J; junction bases unmatched: 20. CDR3 amino acids: CASSMGGGSAGTSRNEQFF. CDR3 nucleotide sequence: TGTGCCAGTAGTATGGGAGGGGGGTCCGCCGGGACTAGTCGAAATGAGCAGTTCTTC.

J is TRBJ2-5 and V is TRBV28; D is unresolved. Trimming took 7 bases from V and 0 from J, leaving 15 bases between them. Germline V lookup: CDR1 MDHEN, CDR2 SYDVKM. CDR3 length: 15 amino acids. This CDR3 reads CASTDSARYQETQYF. The CDR3 DNA reads TGTGCCAGCACCGACTCCGCTAGGTACCAAGAGACCCAGTACTTC.

The chain carries TRBV15 and TRBJ2-3; D gene uncertain. Germline-derived CDR1 and CDR2 are LNHNV and YYDKDF (reference sequence). V lost 0 bases and J lost 2, with 9 bases in between. The CDR3 has 15 residues. Here the CDR3 reads CATSREVTTTDTQYF. The CDR3, as DNA: TGTGCCACCAGCAGAGAGGTAACTACCACAGATACGCAGTATTTT.

In its sample, this clone was seen once. V usage is TRBV7-9 and J usage is TRBJ2-1; D may be TRBD2 (5 bases). V gave up 5 bases and J gave up 5 bases, with 16 bases separating them. The CDR3 sequence is 15 residues long. CDR1 is SEHNR, CDR2 FQNEAQ, per germline (reference sequence). This CDR3 reads CASSQTGIVHNEQFF. Here the CDR3 DNA reads TGTGCCAGCAGCCAGACCGGGATCGTACACAATGAGCAGTTCTTC. Full variable domain (remainder filled in from reference TRBV7-9 and TRBJ2-1): DTGVSQNPRHKITKRGQNVTFRCDPISEHNRLYWYRQTLGQGPEFLTYFQNEAQLEKSRLLSDRFSAERPKGSFSTLEIQRTEQGDSAMYLCASSQTGIVHNEQFFGPGTRLTVL.

For this clone: Compared with germline, one end of the junction differs, possibly owing to a read error. The rearrangement links TRBV3-1 (or the pseudogene TRBV3-2) to TRBJ2-7; 7 nucleotides line up with TRBD1. This CDR3 is 12 amino acids long. From germline, CDR1 is LGHDT and CDR2 YNNKEL (reference sequence). This CDR3 is CASSLYGQVMHF. DNA of the CDR3: TGTGCCAGCAGCCTCTACGGACAGGTGATGCACTTC.

The V gene is TRBV29-1, the J gene TRBJ1-2; tentatively, D is TRBD1 (5 bases). Trimming stripped 4 bases from V and 8 bases from J, with 20 bases between. The CDR3 loop spans 14 amino acids. Germline loops: CDR1 SQVTM, CDR2 ANQGSEA. The CDR3 DNA sequence: TGCAGCGTTGGCGTGCGGGACGGCGTGGGGGGCTACACCTTC. Translated: CSVGVRDGVGGYTF. Drawing the rest from reference TRBV29-1 and TRBJ1-2, the complete variable domain is SAVISQKPSRDICQRGTSLTIQCQVDSQVTMMFWYRQQPGQSLTLIATANQGSEATYESGFVIDKFPISRPNLTFSTLTVSNMSPEDSSIYLCSVGVRDGVGGYTFGSGTRLTVV.

Note on this clone: The same CDR3 is also encoded by other DNA sequences in this sample. This chain links TRBV5-1 with TRBJ1-2, with 9 bases lining up with TRBD1. The junction had 7 bases not matched to a gene; V was cut back by 4 bases and J by 6 bases. Looked up from germline, CDR1 is SGHRS and CDR2 is YFSETQ. This CDR3 spans 14 amino acids. CDR3 in amino acids: CASSPGTGYDGYTF. In nucleotides, the CDR3 is TGCGCCAGCAGCCCCGGGACAGGGTACGATGGCTACACCTTC.

This sequence joins TRBV5-1 and TRBJ2-5; 8 bases are shared with TRBD1. The V gene end was trimmed by 3 bases and the J gene end by 5 bases; junction bases not matched to a gene: 3. Looked up from germline, CDR1 is SGHRS and CDR2 is YFSETQ. CDR3 length equals 13 residues. CDR3 sequence (DNA): TGCGCCAGCAGCTGGACAGGGACGGAGACCCAGTACTTC. Its translation: CASSWTGTETQYF.

This chain uses TRBV5-4 with TRBJ2-6; TRBD1 agrees at 8 bases. The CDR3 sequence is 17 residues long. V gave up 0 bases and J gave up 6 bases; unmatched junction bases: 8. Germline CDR1 and CDR2: SGHNT and YYREEE (reference sequence). DNA for the CDR3: TGTGCCAGCAGCTTGGCCCAGGGGGCCTTTTTGGCCAACGTCCTGACTTTC. Its translation is CASSLAQGAFLANVLTF.

The chain has TRBV11-2 and TRBJ1-1; D perhaps matches TRBD1 (6 bases). The germline V and J ends were trimmed by 4 bases and 1 base, with 13 bases remaining between them. This CDR3 is 15 amino acids long. Germline V gene lookup returns CDR1 SGHAT and CDR2 FQNNGV. This CDR3 is CASSSPDRRNTEAFF. The CDR3 nucleotides are TGTGCCAGCAGCTCCCCCGACAGGAGGAACACTGAAGCTTTCTTT.

The chain is built from TRBV7-8 and TRBJ1-1, with D possibly matching TRBD1 (6 bases). This CDR3 region has 14 residues. Germline CDR1 and CDR2: SGHVS and FQNEAQ. V was trimmed by 5 bases and J by 1 base, leaving 11 bases between them. CDR3 region: CASSPPGANTEAFF. CDR3 bases: TGTGCCAGCAGCCCCCCAGGGGCGAACACTGAAGCTTTCTTT.

The chain joins TRBV5-1 to TRBJ1-5, with TRBD1 identical over 7 bases. Germline assignment: CDR1 SGHRS and CDR2 YFSETQ. Losses at the gene ends were 0 bases for V and 4 bases for J; bases not matched to a gene: 4. The CDR3 totals 15 residues. The CDR3 loop reads CASSLGGTENQPQHF. CDR3 nucleotide sequence: TGCGCCAGCAGCTTGGGAGGGACAGAGAATCAGCCCCAGCATTTT.

The J gene is TRBJ1-4, the V gene TRBV10-3, with D possibly matching TRBD1 (6 bases). V lost 3 bases and J lost 3, with 8 bases in between. Germline V gene sequence: CDR1 ENHRY, CDR2 SYGVKD. CDR3 length equals 14 residues. CDR3 region: CAISDGGPNEKLFF. CDR3 bases: TGTGCCATCAGTGATGGGGGCCCTAATGAAAAACTGTTTTTT.

This clone was found a few times. This chain links TRBV14 with TRBJ1-1; D not resolved. Trimming left V 1 base short and J 4 bases short, with 10 bases between. Germline CDR1 SGHDN, CDR2 FVKESK. CDR3 length: 14 amino acids. The CDR3 region has the DNA TGTGCCAGCAGCCAAGTTGAGGGTTCCACTGAAGCTTTCTTT. Its protein is CASSQVEGSTEAFF.

The chain employs TRBV21-1 and TRBJ1-2. TRBV21-1 is flagged as a pseudogene. This CDR3 has 14 amino acids. CDR3 residues: CASSTEGIGYGYTF. In DNA, the CDR3 is TGTGCCAGCAGCACCGAGGGAATAGGGTATGGCTACACCTTC.

The gene calls are TRBV20-1 and TRBJ2-5; D is undetermined. This CDR3 is 10 amino acids long. Looked up from germline, CDR1 is DFQATT and CDR2 is SNEGSKA (reference sequence). V lost 5 bases, J lost 10 bases, and 11 bases lay in between. DNA of the CDR3: TGCAGTGCTGGCCCAGTCCTCCAGTACTTC. This encodes CSAGPVLQYF.

This chain joins TRBV6-2 or TRBV6-3 and TRBJ1-1; weak D call: TRBD1 (5 bases). Germline V gives CDR1 MNHEY, CDR2 SVGEGT. CDR3 length: 16 residues. The ends were cut back, 2 bases at V and 2 bases at J, with 15 bases in the middle. The CDR3 sequence: CASSYIQGHPNTEAFF. The CDR3 bases are TGTGCCAGCAGTTACATCCAGGGCCACCCAAACACTGAAGCTTTCTTT.

The chain employs TRBV6-5 and TRBJ2-1, with D possibly being TRBD1 (6 bases). The CDR3 contains 13 residues. Looked up from germline, CDR1 is MNHEY and CDR2 is SVGAGI. V lost 6 bases to trimming and J lost 8 bases, with 14 bases between them. The CDR3 DNA follows: TGTGCCAGCAGCCTCGAAGGGGGAGATGAGCAGTTCTTC. It encodes CASSLEGGDEQFF.

The rearrangement links TRBV7-9 to TRBJ2-1, with D maybe TRBD2 (6 bases). The CDR3 extends over 16 amino acids. Deletions cut 1 base from V and 2 bases from J, with 12 bases between. Germline V gene data show CDR1 as SEHNR and CDR2 as FQNEAQ (reference sequence). The CDR3 DNA follows: TGTGCCAGCAGCTTAGTTCGACTAGGAGCCTACAATGAGCAGTTCTTC. It yields the protein CASSLVRLGAYNEQFF.

This clone was seen a single time. The J gene is TRBJ1-4, the V gene TRBV5-1; TRBD1 aligns across 10 bases. CDR1 is SGHRS and CDR2 is YFSETQ in the germline V gene. Losses at the gene ends were 2 bases for V and 6 bases for J; bases not matched to a gene: 4. The CDR3 spans 15 residues. The CDR3 bases are TGCGCCAGCAGCTTAGCCGGGACAGGGGATGAAAAACTGTTTTTT. The encoded protein is CASSLAGTGDEKLFF.

This clone was seen only a few times. CDR3 residues: CASIDDRDETQYF. The DNA for the CDR3 is TGTGCCAGTATCGACGACAGGGACGAGACCCAGTACTTC. The rearrangement links TRBV19 to TRBJ2-5; 7 bases line up with TRBD1. V lost 7 bases to trimming and J lost 5 bases; unmatched junction nucleotides: 7. This CDR3 has 13 residues. CDR1 is LNHDA, CDR2 SQIVND, per germline (reference sequence). Filled out from reference TRBV19 and TRBJ2-5, the complete variable domain reads DGGITQSPKYLFRKEGQNVTLSCEQNLNHDAMYWYRQDPGQGLRLIYYSQIVNDFQKGDIAEGYSVSREKKESFPLTVTSAQKNPTAFYLCASIDDRDETQYFGPGTRLLVL.

The chain joins TRBV1 to TRBJ2-1; the table assigns TRBD1, which was not confirmed against the DNA. TRBV1 is reported as a pseudogene. This CDR3 contains 16 residues. CDR3 nucleotide sequence: TGCACCAGCAGCCAAGATCTGGGACAGGGTAACAATGAGCAGTTCTTC. Protein product: CTSSQDLGQGNNEQFF.

About this clone: The final CDR3 position lacks the conserved phenylalanine or tryptophan, pointing to a likely read error. No DNA is shown, since the ends of the CDR3 on it are uncertain; the CDR3 is the one TCRdb lists. This CDR3 reads CASSRTHVD. The chain links TRBV7-9 to TRBJ1-1; the D call TRBD1 from the table was never checked on the DNA. The CDR3 is 9 residues long, counting both termini. Looked up from germline, CDR1 is SEHNR and CDR2 is FQNEAQ (reference sequence).